These T cell receptor beta chains were read from a single sample in a study of neurological immune-mediated disorders. MiXCR, run by TCRdb on the 5' RACE reads, gives a single entry per CDR3 protein. The sample yields roughly 80,000 distinct CDR3 sequences, about 9% seen once. The sequencing sample was made of PBMCs. The source of these receptors is a man between 50 and 59 years old in good health. The CDR3 runs from the conserved cysteine through the conserved F or W. The D gene is left open where the match is weak. Clone size, where shown, is once, few, many, or a class for clones that have expanded.

>TRBV12-3/TRBV12-4|TRBJ2-1|TRBD2|-
TGTGCCAGCAGCAAACGTAGCGGGGGGGCCTTATTGCCCTACAATGAGCAGTTCTTC
CASSKRSGGALLPYNEQFF
>TRBV15|TRBJ2-1|-|many
TGTGCCACCCGGGGCAGCTATGCAACCTACAATGAGCAGTTCTTC
CATRGSYATYNEQFF
>TRBV9|TRBJ2-3|-|many
TGTGCCAGCAGCGTAGCCCTTAGCACAGATACGCAGTATTTT
CASSVALSTDTQYF
>TRBV28|TRBJ1-1|-|many
TGTGCCAGCAGCCCCAGGGGCAGGGCCTGGGGCACTGAAGCTTTCTTT
CASSPRGRAWGTEAFF
>TRBV12-3/TRBV12-4|TRBJ1-5|TRBD1|-
TGTGCCAGCAGACCAGACAGGGGCGGCAATCAGCCCCAGCATTTT
CASRPDRGGNQPQHF
>TRBV5-1|TRBJ2-1|-|many
TGCGCCAGCAGCTTGCCCTCGGGCAGGACTACCTACAATGAGCAGTTCTTC
CASSLPSGRTTYNEQFF
>TRBV5-1|TRBJ2-7|-|many
TGCGCCAGCAGCTTGGACGCCTCCTACGAGCAGTACTTC
CASSLDASYEQYF
>TRBV2|TRBJ1-5|TRBD1|few
TGTGCCAGCAGTGATCTTGCAGGGGGGACCAATCAGCCCCAGCATTTT
CASSDLAGGTNQPQHF
>TRBV20-1|TRBJ2-1|TRBD2|many
TGCAGTGCCTTCCGAGCGGGGGGCCATGACAATGAGCAGTTCTTC
CSAFRAGGHDNEQFF
>TRBV29-1|TRBJ1-1|-|many
TGCAGCGTTGGAGTAAGGGAGTTCAACACTGAAGCTTTCTTT
CSVGVREFNTEAFF
>TRBV5-6|TRBJ1-5|-|many
TGTGCCAGCAGCTTTCAGGGCAATCAGCCCCAGCATTTT
CASSFQGNQPQHF
>TRBV5-1|TRBJ2-1|-|many
TGCGCCAGCAGCTTGGCCGAGGGGCTAATAGACAATGAGCAGTTCTTC
CASSLAEGLIDNEQFF
>TRBV6-6|TRBJ1-5|-|-
TGTGCCAGCAGTTACTTCAGAGGGAGCAATCAGCCCCAGCATTTT
CASSYFRGSNQPQHF
>TRBV7-2|TRBJ2-3|-|many
TGTGCCAGCAGCTTAGCGGTTACGGGCACAGATACGCAGTATTTT
CASSLAVTGTDTQYF
>TRBV5-1|TRBJ1-2|-|many
TGCGCCAGCAGCTTCGGTCGGCTCTATGGCTACACCTTC
CASSFGRLYGYTF
>TRBV29-1|TRBJ2-1|-|many
TGCAGCGTTGTCACAGAGCAGTACAATGAGCAGTTCTTC
CSVVTEQYNEQFF
>TRBV5-1|TRBJ1-2|-|many
TGCGCCAGCAGTGCTGGCGCTGAGGGAGAGCGATCGAACTATGGCTACACCTTC
CASSAGAEGERSNYGYTF
>TRBV7-8|TRBJ2-5|-|many
TGTGCCAGCAGCTTAGCGTGGCTCCTGTACCAAGAGACCCAGTACTTC
CASSLAWLLYQETQYF
>TRBV6-6|TRBJ2-1|TRBD2|many
TGTGCCAGCAGCTATAGCGGGGGGGCCGGCAATGAGCAGTTCTTC
CASSYSGGAGNEQFF
>TRBV12-3/TRBV12-4|TRBJ1-2|-|many
TGTGCCAGCACCCACTCTGGTGCTGGCTACACCTTC
CASTHSGAGYTF
>TRBV7-8|TRBJ2-7|TRBD1|many
TGTGCCAGCAGCCAAACGGGGGACAGGGGGCTTATATACGAGCAGTACTTC
CASSQTGDRGLIYEQYF
>TRBV7-8|TRBJ1-5|-|many
TGTGCCAGCAGCTTCCATAATCAGCCCCAGCATTTT
CASSFHNQPQHF
>TRBV6-1|TRBJ2-2|-|many
TGTGCCAGCCAGCCAGGGGCCGGGGAGCTGTTTTTT
CASQPGAGELFF
>TRBV15|TRBJ2-5|-|many
TGTGCCACCAGCAGAGAGGTTCGGGGGAGGAAGACCCAGTACTTC
CATSREVRGRKTQYF
>TRBV28|TRBJ1-3|-|many
TGTGCCAGCAGACCGATCCCTGGAAACACCATATATTTT
CASRPIPGNTIYF
>TRBV24-1|TRBJ2-7|TRBD1|many
TGTGCCACTTCCGACAGGGAGAGGGACGAGCAGTACTTC
CATSDRERDEQYF
>TRBV3-1|TRBJ2-5|-|many
TGTGCCAGCAGCCAAGGGGCTTTGAGGGAGACCCAGTACTTC
CASSQGALRETQYF
>TRBV7-6|TRBJ2-1|TRBD2|many
TGTGCCAGCAGCTTAGTTTCTAGCGGCTACAATGAGCAGTTCTTC
CASSLVSSGYNEQFF
>TRBV21-1|TRBJ2-7|-|many
TGTGCCAGCAGCCTAAGAAGACAGGATCTCTACGAGCAGTACTTC
CASSLRRQDLYEQYF
>TRBV20-1|TRBJ2-2|TRBD1|many
TGCAGTGCTAGAGATCAGGGACAGGGTGAAACCGGGGAGCTGTTTTTT
CSARDQGQGETGELFF
>TRBV7-2|TRBJ2-3|-|many
TGTGCCAGCAGCTTGATGGCGGGGATTAGCACAGATACGCAGTATTTT
CASSLMAGISTDTQYF
>TRBV4-1|TRBJ2-7|TRBD2|many
TGCGCCAGCAGCCAAGGGGCGGGAGGCCTACGGGGCGAGCAGTACTTC
CASSQGAGGLRGEQYF
>TRBV6-1|TRBJ2-7|-|-
TGTGCCGCCACACACCGTCTCAGCTACGAGCAGTACTTC
CAATHRLSYEQYF
>TRBV28|TRBJ2-3|-|many
TGTGCCAGCAGTCCATACAGGGTCCCACACACAGATACGCAGTATTTT
CASSPYRVPHTDTQYF
>TRBV19|TRBJ2-3|TRBD2|few
TGTGCCAGCCAACTAGCGGGGGTTGCAGCGGCGCAGTATTTT
CASQLAGVAAAQYF
>TRBV5-6|TRBJ1-1|-|many
TGTGCCAGCAGCTTGGTAATGAACACTGAAGCTTTCTTT
CASSLVMNTEAFF
>TRBV5-4|TRBJ2-5|-|few
TGTGCCAGCAGCTTGGATTCTCTTGGGGAGACCCAGTACTTC
CASSLDSLGETQYF
>TRBV5-1|TRBJ2-3|TRBD2|-
TGCGCCAGCTTGAGCGGGGCGATCACAGATACGCAGTATTTT
CASLSGAITDTQYF
>TRBV29-1|TRBJ2-1|-|-
TGCAGCGCTGGGGCTTGGGGCTACAATGAGCAGTTCTTC
CSAGAWGYNEQFF
>TRBV7-2|TRBJ2-1|-|many
TGTGCCAGCAGCTTTTTAACAAATGAGCAGTTCTTC
CASSFLTNEQFF
>TRBV7-9|TRBJ1-2|-|many
TGTGCCAGCAGCCTCCGCCCCGAGACAGCTAACTATGGCTACACCTTC
CASSLRPETANYGYTF
>TRBV5-1|TRBJ2-5|TRBD2|many
TGCGCCAGCAGCTCTGGACTAGAAGAGACCCAGTACTTC
CASSSGLEETQYF
>TRBV6-2/TRBV6-3|TRBJ1-5|-|many
TGTGCCAGCAGTTACACGGGGGGCGCGGGACAGCCCCAGCATTTT
CASSYTGGAGQPQHF
>TRBV7-6|TRBJ2-1|TRBD1|many
TGTGCCAGCAGCCCTCCCCGGACAGGGGTCTACAATGAGCAGTTCTTC
CASSPPRTGVYNEQFF
>TRBV5-1|TRBJ2-7|TRBD2|many
TGCGCCAGCAGCTTTCTACTTAGCGGGAGCTCCTACGAGCAGTACTTC
CASSFLLSGSSYEQYF
>TRBV4-3|TRBJ2-2|-|many
TGCGCCAGCAGCCGAGGAGGGGGGATAAGGACCGGGGAGCTGTTTTTT
CASSRGGGIRTGELFF
>TRBV27|TRBJ2-3|-|many
TGTGCCAGCAGGAGGGGGGGCCGAGATACGCAGTATTTT
CASRRGGRDTQYF
>TRBV7-2|TRBJ2-1|-|many
TGTGCCAGCAGCAATTTCAGACACAATGAGCAGTTCTTC
CASSNFRHNEQFF
>TRBV5-1|TRBJ2-7|-|many
TGCGCCAGCAGCTTAGACGTCGTGCTAGCTCGCGAGCAGTACTTC
CASSLDVVLAREQYF
>TRBV20-1|TRBJ1-2|-|many
TGCAGTGCTAGAGCTGATAGACATTCCGGTGTTACCTTC
CSARADRHSGVTF
>TRBV9|TRBJ2-3|-|many
TGTGCCAGCAGCGTTCTTGGGAGCAGCACAGATACGCAGTATTTT
CASSVLGSSTDTQYF